The 31 T cell receptor beta chains in this list originate from one sample, sequenced in a study of blood T cells in healthy people across ages (dated by TCRdb to the mid-2010s). Libraries were made using 5' RACE. The instrument was an Illumina HiSeq 2500. The second PCR ran for roughly 7 to 11 cycles and used a J-beta primer mix along with a sample-barcoded 5' primer. TCRdb reprocessed the public reads (quality trimming at Q25 with fastp, clone calling with MiXCR) and kept in-frame beta chains. For every CDR3 protein sequence, its rows merge into one entry that carries the most common genes and DNA. The sample contains more than 700,000 distinct CDR3 sequences, less than 60% of them found a single time. 15% to 20% of the sample goes to the ten largest clones. Sequencing was performed on blood. The receptors originated from a man older than 75 in good health.

There are a few counts of this clonotype. The V gene is TRBV28, the J gene TRBJ2-5; maybe TRBD2 (5 bases). V was clipped by 6 bases and J by 4 bases, with 15 bases between them. This CDR3 spans 14 amino acids. Germline CDR1 is MDHEN and CDR2 is SYDVKM. CDR3 nucleotides: TGTGCCAGCAGCCCCCCCGCTAGCAGAGAGACCCAGTACTTC. It translates to CASSPPASRETQYF.

V gene TRBV13 combines with J gene TRBJ2-4; D may be TRBD1 (5 bases). TRBJ2-7 matches the DNA end more closely, so the J call is doubtful. Germline-derived CDR1 and CDR2 are PRHDT and FYEKMQ (reference sequence). This CDR3 has 14 residues. CDR3 in amino acids: CASSLPTETYEQYF. CDR3 bases: TGTGCCAGCAGCTTACCGACAGAAACCTACGAGCAGTACTTC.

V gene TRBV28 combines with J gene TRBJ2-1; 10 nucleotides align to TRBD1. V lost 7 bases to trimming and J lost 4 bases; unmatched junction nucleotides: 19. The CDR3 has 19 amino acids. Germline V gene lookup returns CDR1 MDHEN and CDR2 SYDVKM. CDR3 sequence: CASNARRTGGGTAYNEQFF. DNA of the CDR3: TGTGCCAGCAATGCGCGAAGGACAGGGGGTGGTACGGCTTACAATGAGCAGTTCTTC.

This chain links TRBV18 with TRBJ1-2; 9 nucleotides align to TRBD1. CDR1 and CDR2 (germline): KGHSH, LQKENI. Trimming removed 4 bases from V and 8 bases from J; junction bases left unmatched: 5. The CDR3 sequence is 13 residues long. CDR3: CASSRDREEGYTF. CDR3 nucleotides: TGTGCCAGCTCACGGGACAGGGAAGAGGGCTACACCTTC.

The chain couples TRBV20-1 to TRBJ1-1, with 8 bases fitting TRBD1. The CDR3 length is 13 residues. From germline, CDR1 is DFQATT and CDR2 SNEGSKA (reference sequence). With V trimmed by 5 bases and J by 7 bases, 9 bases remained unmatched. DNA of the CDR3: TGCAGTGCTCCTTGGACAGGGAGGAGTGAAGCTTTCTTT. Amino acids: CSAPWTGRSEAFF.

This CDR3 reads CASSPGGSGRVEQYF. In DNA form, the CDR3 reads TGTGCCAGCAGTCCCGGAGGGAGCGGGAGAGTCGAGCAGTACTTC. The rearrangement uses TRBV27 and TRBJ2-7; 8 nucleotides agree with TRBD2. This CDR3 is built from 15 residues. V lost 5 bases, J lost 6 bases, and 12 bases stayed unmatched. Germline V lookup: CDR1 MNHEY, CDR2 SMNVEV (reference sequence).

This clonotype appeared many times. The chain combines TRBV29-1 with TRBJ2-7; 7 bases fit TRBD2. V lost 7 bases to trimming and J lost 7 bases; unmatched junction nucleotides: 10. Germline CDR1 is SQVTM and CDR2 is ANQGSEA. The CDR3 totals 12 residues. CDR3 sequence (DNA): TGCAGCGCGGCCGGGGGGTCGGGAGAGCAGTACTTC. Amino acids: CSAAGGSGEQYF.

The chain has TRBV4-1 and TRBJ2-2; 9 positions agree with TRBD2. The CDR3 contains 16 residues. Germline CDR1 is MGHRA and CDR2 is YSYEKL. V gave up 1 base and J gave up 0 bases; unmatched junction bases: 0. The CDR3 bases are TGCGCCAGCAGCCAAGCTAGCGGGGCGAACACCGGGGAGCTGTTTTTT. Protein sequence: CASSQASGANTGELFF.

The chain is built from TRBV3-1 and TRBJ2-5, with D possibly matching TRBD2 (5 bases). This CDR3 is 19 amino acids long. Trimming left V 4 bases short and J 5 bases short, with 29 bases between. Germline assignment: CDR1 LGHDT and CDR2 YNNKEL (reference sequence). CDR3 bases: TGTGCCAGCAGCCTAAGATCCCTGCAACTAGACCTCTTATGGGAGACCCAGTACTTC. This sequence encodes CASSLRSLQLDLLWETQYF.

The chain is built from TRBV27 and TRBJ1-4, with TRBD1 as a possible D gene (5 bases). Per the germline V gene, CDR1 is MNHEY and CDR2 is SMNVEV (reference sequence). CDR3 length: 15 residues. Between the trimmed V and J ends, which lost 4 bases and 4 bases, there was a span of 13 bases. CDR3 protein: CASSSLGQVNEKLFF. The CDR3, as DNA: TGTGCCAGCAGTTCCCTGGGGCAGGTTAATGAAAAACTGTTTTTT.

This clonotype occurred a few times. The chain recombines TRBV7-9 with TRBJ1-4; D call uncertain. V shed 3 bases and J shed 3 bases, with 14 bases lying between them. In germline, CDR1 is SEHNR, CDR2 FQNEAQ (reference sequence). CDR3 length: 16 residues. Here the CDR3 DNA reads TGTGCCAGCAGCTTCGGTCTACTCCCGGCTAATGAAAAACTGTTTTTT. Translating gives CASSFGLLPANEKLFF.

The V call is TRBV27, the J call TRBJ2-6; D is undetermined. The CDR3 covers 15 residues. The ends were cut back, 3 bases at V and 0 bases at J, with 6 bases in the middle. CDR1 is MNHEY and CDR2 is SMNVEV in the germline V gene (reference sequence). The CDR3 sequence: CASSFCCSGANVLTF. The CDR3 DNA is TGTGCCAGCAGTTTTTGCTGCTCTGGGGCCAACGTCCTGACTTTC. Full variable domain (rest looked up from reference TRBV27 and TRBJ2-6): EAQVTQNPRYLITVTGKKLTVTCSQNMNHEYMSWYRQDPGLGLRQIYYSMNVEVTDKGDVPEGYKVSRKEKRNFPLILESPSPNQTSLYFCASSFCCSGANVLTFGAGSRLTVL.

The CDR3 nucleotides are TGTGCCAGCAGCATCGGGTCCTCCTCCTACAATGAGCAGTTCTTC. Translation gives CASSIGSSSYNEQFF. The V gene is TRBV7-3, the J gene TRBJ2-1; no reliable D call. The germline V gene encodes CDR1 SGHTA and CDR2 FQGTGA. Trimming shortened V by 5 bases and J by 0 bases, and 11 bases separated the two germline ends. The CDR3 totals 15 residues.

The J gene is TRBJ1-2, the V gene TRBV2, with D tentatively TRBD1 (5 bases). Trimming pared 7 bases from V and 0 bases from J, leaving 9 bases between. Germline CDR1 is SNHLY and CDR2 is FYNNEI. This CDR3 has 13 residues. CDR3 loop: CASTGAANYGYTF. As DNA, the CDR3 is TGTGCCAGCACCGGGGCGGCTAACTATGGCTACACCTTC.

The chain carries TRBV3-1 and TRBJ2-1; 7 bases align to TRBD2. V trimming: 3 bases; J trimming: 8 bases; junction bases outside the gene matches: 13. The V gene's germline CDR1 is LGHDT and CDR2 YNNKEL (reference sequence). This CDR3 is 16 amino acids long. The CDR3 region is CASSHWGGTKPDEQFF. For the CDR3, the DNA is TGTGCCAGCAGCCATTGGGGGGGGACTAAACCAGATGAGCAGTTCTTC.

This clonotype is a singleton in its sample. The chain employs TRBV9 and TRBJ1-1; 9 bases fit TRBD1. Germline-derived CDR1 and CDR2 are SGDLS and YYNGEE. The CDR3 spans 14 residues. V lost 4 bases and J lost 6; bases outside the gene matches: 7. This CDR3 reads CASSPRQGGAEAFF. Written as DNA, the CDR3 is TGTGCCAGCAGCCCGAGACAGGGGGGGGCTGAAGCTTTCTTT.

This clonotype came up a few times. J is TRBJ2-3 and V is TRBV20-1; 9 bases align to TRBD2. This CDR3 contains 16 residues. The V gene's germline CDR1 is DFQATT and CDR2 SNEGSKA (reference sequence). V was pared by 6 bases and J by 1 base, with 11 bases of the junction left unmatched. The chain's CDR3 is CSAIPSSSGGTDTQYF. For the CDR3, the DNA is TGCAGTGCCATCCCATCATCTAGCGGGGGCACAGATACGCAGTATTTT.

The chain has TRBV3-1 and TRBJ2-1, with a tentative D call TRBD1 (6 bases). TRBJ2-7 matches the DNA end more closely, so the J call is doubtful. Germline V gene lookup returns CDR1 LGHDT and CDR2 YNNKEL (reference sequence). CDR3 length equals 13 residues. CDR3 amino acids: CASSHQTGLGQYF. The CDR3 bases are TGTGCCAGCAGCCACCAGACAGGTCTTGGGCAGTACTTC.

The chain combines TRBV11-1 with TRBJ2-1; TRBD2 matches at 10 bases. Trimming at V came to 5 bases and at J to 5 bases, leaving 12 bases not matched to a gene. Germline values: CDR1 SGHAT, CDR2 FQDESV (reference sequence). This CDR3 spans 17 amino acids. CDR3 sequence reads: CASSLTLAGVLNNEQFF. As DNA, the CDR3 is TGTGCCAGCAGCCTCACTCTAGCGGGGGTACTCAACAATGAGCAGTTCTTC.

To note about this clonotype: This may stem from a read error, because a much larger clone lies one nucleotide away. The genes are TRBV6-2 or TRBV6-3 and TRBJ2-5, with D maybe TRBD2 (6 bases). The DNA end lines up better with TRBJ2-1; the J call may be wrong. Germline lookup yields CDR1 MNHEY and CDR2 SVGEGT. The CDR3 is 14 residues long. The CDR3 DNA follows: TGTGCCAGCAGTTTTTATAGCGGTCAAGAGACCCAGTTCTTC. Translation: CASSFYSGQETQFF.

The chain links TRBV5-1 to TRBJ1-4, with TRBD1 as a possible D gene (5 bases). This CDR3 is 17 amino acids long. CDR1 is SGHRS and CDR2 is YFSETQ in the germline V gene. V was cut by 6 bases and J by 1 base, with 19 bases left in between. In DNA form, the CDR3 reads TGCGCCAGCAAGTTATATCCGAGGGGAGGAACTAATGAAAAACTGTTTTTT. It translates to CASKLYPRGGTNEKLFF.

The chain employs TRBV20-1 and TRBJ2-7, with TRBD1 identical over 8 bases. The J call could be wrong; TRBJ2-5 is a better fit for the DNA end. The length of the CDR3 is 14 residues. Germline V CDR1 and CDR2: DFQATT, SNEGSKA (reference sequence). CDR3: CSASRTGGQETQYF. Here the CDR3 DNA reads TGCAGTGCTTCTCGCACAGGGGGGCAAGAGACCCAGTACTTC.

This chain connects TRBV20-1 to TRBJ2-5; 8 nucleotides match TRBD2. V gave up 5 bases and J gave up 2 bases; unmatched junction bases: 4. CDR1 DFQATT and CDR2 SNEGSKA come from the germline V gene (reference sequence). This CDR3 has 13 amino acids. Written as DNA, the CDR3 is TGCAGTGCTCCGGGACTAGATCAAGAGACCCAGTACTTC. It yields the protein CSAPGLDQETQYF.

This clonotype was detected only once. The chain combines TRBV12-3 or TRBV12-4 with TRBJ2-3; unclear D gene. This CDR3 has 14 amino acids. Between the trimmed V and J ends, which lost 11 bases and 1 base, there was a span of 16 bases. The DNA of the CDR3 is TGTGCCTCCCAGTCCACAGCTGGCACAGATACGCAGTATTTT. Translating gives CASQSTAGTDTQYF.

A note on this clonotype: One junction end does not reproduce the germline sequence, and a read error may be involved. The rearrangement uses TRBV20-1 and TRBJ2-5, with D unresolved. Germline V gene data show CDR1 as DFQATT and CDR2 as SNEGSKA (reference sequence). The CDR3 has 13 residues. CDR3 sequence (DNA): TGCAGTTCTAGAGATGACACCCAAGAGACCCAGTACTTC. Translating gives CSSRDDTQETQYF.

This clonotype was counted only a few times. V and J are TRBV7-9 and TRBJ2-5; no clear D gene. This CDR3 has 17 residues. Germline V CDR1 and CDR2: SEHNR, FQNEAQ (reference sequence). Between the trimmed V and J ends, which lost 1 base and 9 bases, there was a span of 24 bases. The CDR3 DNA is TGTGCCAGCAGCTTAGACGCCAGGCAACCTGATGCGGCGGCCCAGTACTTC. It codes for CASSLDARQPDAAAQYF. Full variable domain (remainder filled in from reference TRBV7-9 and TRBJ2-5): DTGVSQNPRHKITKRGQNVTFRCDPISEHNRLYWYRQTLGQGPEFLTYFQNEAQLEKSRLLSDRFSAERPKGSFSTLEIQRTEQGDSAMYLCASSLDARQPDAAAQYFGPGTRLLVL.

Of note for this clonotype: Germline is not matched at one junction end, which may reflect a read error. The V call is TRBV5-1, the J call TRBJ1-2, with D unresolved. The V gene's germline CDR1 is SGHRS and CDR2 YFSETQ. The CDR3 totals 14 residues. In DNA form, the CDR3 reads TGCGCCAGCAGCCGGCGGGTATATTCCTATGGCTGCACCTTC. Its protein is CASSRRVYSYGCTF.

V and J are TRBV27 and TRBJ2-3, with 8 bases identical to TRBD2. This CDR3 has 14 amino acids. V lost 4 bases, J lost 7 bases, and 7 bases stayed unmatched. In germline, CDR1 is MNHEY, CDR2 SMNVEV (reference sequence). This chain's CDR3 is CASSWTGGRNTQYF. CDR3 DNA sequence: TGTGCCAGCAGTTGGACTGGCGGGAGGAATACGCAGTATTTT.

The chain recombines TRBV3-1 with TRBJ2-5, with no clear D. This CDR3 is 14 amino acids long. Per the germline V gene, CDR1 is LGHDT and CDR2 is YNNKEL (reference sequence). The germline V and J ends were trimmed by 3 bases and 11 bases, with 19 bases remaining between them. This CDR3 is CASSHRAHHNEQYF. CDR3 coding DNA: TGTGCCAGCAGCCACCGGGCCCATCACAATGAGCAGTACTTC.

The chain's CDR3 is CATKPTSGSGALYNEQFF. Here the CDR3 DNA reads TGTGCCACCAAGCCGACTAGCGGGAGTGGGGCCCTATACAATGAGCAGTTCTTC. This rearrangement joins TRBV10-3 to TRBJ2-1, with 12 bases matching TRBD2. Germline-derived CDR1 and CDR2 are ENHRY and SYGVKD. With V trimmed by 10 bases and J by 4 bases, 17 bases remained unmatched. The CDR3 sequence is 18 residues long.

The chain combines TRBV29-1 with TRBJ2-5; 10 bases agree with TRBD2. The DNA end is more similar to TRBJ2-7, so the J call may be wrong. CDR1 is SQVTM, CDR2 ANQGSEA, per germline. This CDR3 contains 12 residues. Here the CDR3 reads CSVASGSDEQYF. CDR3 nucleotides: TGCAGCGTTGCTAGCGGGAGCGACGAGCAGTACTTC.